The clone carrying this T cell receptor beta chain was observed a few times. Gene-specific TRAV and TRBV primers were used for first-strand cDNA, covering alpha and beta chains. It was with a constant-region primer and a V-primer adapter that TCRs were amplified over roughly 20 PCR cycles. A single record per CDR3 protein comes from TCRdb applying MiXCR to the reads. Here the sample spans under 8,500 distinct CDR3 sequences, roughly 50% being singletons. This record belongs to a study of low-dose radiotherapy and immunotherapy resistance in tumors. Looking at the study overall: Intravenous administration to patients comprised nivolumab at 240 mg every two weeks and ipilimumab at 1 mg/kg every six weeks. Patients received 300 mg of oral aspirin each day across four cycles, commencing on cycle 1 day 1. Intravenous cyclophosphamide at 200 mg/m2 preceded radiation and immunotherapy by one day, every two weeks.

Donors received nivolumab, ipilimumab, aspirin, low-dose cyclophosphamide and low-dose radiotherapy. Germline CDR1 SGHDT, CDR2 YYEEEE. V shed 0 bases and J shed 4 bases, with 14 bases lying between them. The CDR3 length is 15 residues. The receptor's source is a human donor with advanced metastatic prostate, ovarian, gallbladder or colorectal cancer (not recorded which). This table probably holds off-target reads from a library built for another chain. V is TRBV5-6 and J is TRBJ2-7; tentative D call: TRBD1 (5 bases). Here the CDR3 DNA reads TGTGCCAGCAGCTTGGTATTGACAGAGAAGTACGAGCAGTACTTC. It specifies CASSLVLTEKYEQYF.